This T cell receptor (beta chain) was found in a study of cytomegalovirus exposure and HLA in healthy donors. Study findings and constraints: In an earlier analysis, about 87% or about 30%: the productive usage of most TCR beta V segments.

Per the germline V gene, CDR1 is LGHNT and CDR2 is FRNRAP. V lost 3 bases, J lost 1 base, and 17 bases lay in between. This CDR3 region has 17 residues. Donors counted as nominally healthy when sampled, yet unrecorded immune exposures were likely. Primers: 60 Vbeta forward and 13 Jbeta reverse. The repertoire was sequenced with immunoSEQ multiplex PCR; TCRdb's copy has only in-frame clones and lacks some. The table lists 90,000 to 120,000 clones, 76% of them singletons. Worth noting for this clone: Its antigen is not identified.

Sequenced: PBMCs. V and J are TRBV12-5 and TRBJ2-3; possibly TRBD2 for D (6 bases). The source is a man younger than 35 in good health and CMV-seronegative. CDR3 amino acids: CASGFYPEGFGTDTQYF. The CDR3, as DNA: TGTGCTAGTGGTTTTTATCCGGAGGGATTCGGCACAGATACGCAGTATTTT.